This T cell receptor (beta chain) was obtained from a study of glioma-infiltrating T cells. A remark on this clonotype: What it binds is unknown.

TCR alpha and beta CDR3 regions were amplified from RNA using iRepertoire nested multiplex PCR. Input was about 85-400 ng of tissue mRNA or PBMC total RNA. TCRdb fed the multiplex PCR reads into MiXCR, producing one record per CDR3 protein. The sample gives over 140,000 distinct CDR3 sequences, 39% of which show up once; around 20% is in the top ten. Study-wide results and limits: Above-expected tissue-blood divergence occurred in all gliomas, most in low-grade ones. Tissue and blood shared very few CDR3 sequences.

With 6 bases removed from V and 1 base from J, the gap between germline ends came to 13 bases. The CDR3 runs to 15 residues. Input material: glioma tissue, nonneoplastic brain tissue, or PBMCs (not recorded which). J is TRBJ1-3 and V is TRBV12-3 or TRBV12-4; no definite D call. The sequence derives from a human donor with low-grade glioma or glioblastoma, undergoing nonglioma brain surgery, or in good health (not recorded which). CDR3 bases: TGTGCCAGCAGGGCGGTGGATGTTTCTGGAAACACCATATATTTT. Its translation: CASRAVDVSGNTIYF.